This TCR beta chain was sequenced in a study of shared clonotypes between healthy human individuals (dated by TCRdb to the early 2020s). About the full investigation: A few men and a couple of women, aged 18 to 49 years, made up the cohort. For each donor, three plates each were used for CD4 naive and CD4 memory, two plates were used for CD8 naive, and one plate was used for CD8 memory. Blood TCR repertoires of a handful of healthy adults were deeply sequenced to estimate repertoire size and the extent of clonotype sharing between individuals. Libraries were prepared and TCR repertoires were sequenced by different laboratories using diverse techniques, in order to increase sequencing depth and limit assay-specific biases. Leukapheresis yielded between about 0.94 and 9 billion PBMCs per donor. General study outcomes and caveats: Larger estimated clonotype richness was generally found for naive subsets than for memory subsets. Sampling was limited to blood, and TCR repertoires in tissue likely differ from TCR repertoires in blood. The small number of donors limited the genetic and exposure-history diversity represented. Rarefaction of sorted-subset datasets indicated incomplete sequencing despite the large sequencing depth. About 5% of naive CD4, 3% to 3.5% of naive CD8, 2.3% of memory CD4, and over 0.35% of memory CD8 clonotypes were shared across several donors. Pairwise subsampling led to the expectation that sequencing depth would affect the degree of clonotype sharing among donors. Clonotypes shared by all four sorted-subset donors showed higher generation probabilities than non-shared clonotypes.

This clone was found a few times. The clone's antigen remains unknown. Per-base quality was not reported, and no clone a single base away is much larger than it. The donors were healthy, HIV-negative adults with no recently reported acute infections or vaccinations. Only Caucasian adults living in Nashville, Tennessee, USA were represented among the donors. CD4+ T cells were enriched by magnetic negative selection, after which naive cells were positively selected on CD45RA and the negative fraction was taken as the memory subset. Blood was obtained by leukapheresis, after which PBMCs were separated by Ficoll-Histopaque density gradient centrifugation and cryopreserved in liquid nitrogen vapor phase. Analytical flow cytometry was used to check the purity and quantity of each magnetically sorted T cell population. Genomic DNA was isolated from each sorted fraction and quantified by UV absorbance on a Nanodrop 2000c.

Trimming costs V 10 bases and J 4 bases, and their ends lie 17 bases apart. The germline V gene encodes CDR1 LNHDA and CDR2 SQIVND (reference sequence). The CDR3, cysteine through phenylalanine, is 14 amino acids long. CDR3 DNA only is kept here, 42 bases in frame from base 1. Using the deep immunoSEQ assay, multiplex PCR amplified TCR CDR3 regions from genomic DNA. Genomic DNA extracted from each cell subset was distributed evenly over all wells of several immunoSEQ 96-well plates, and each plate served as one replicate. For sorted subsets, each replicate PCR was loaded with 200 ng genomic DNA, equivalent to 30,000 or so T cell genomes. Purified libraries were quantified with a Qubit 3.0 fluorometer, sized on a Bioanalyzer 2100, and re-quantified with the KAPA Library Quantification kit. A separate single-read 150-cycle Illumina NextSeq 550 flow cell was used to sequence each immunoSEQ 96-well plate. Turning to the authors' computational methods: Because only junctional sequences without quality scores were contained in the immunoSEQ output, filtering matching that applied to full-length reads could not be performed. Sequences were annotated with PyIR, a Python wrapper for IgBLAST v1.9, using IMGT germline references to assign V/J genes and CDR3. Reads were filtered out if the reads had weak V/J assignments (E-value above 1e-6), no CDR3, stop codons, out-of-frame junctions, or ambiguous translated residues. V3J clonotypes were defined as sequences sharing the same inferred V gene, J gene, and CDR3 amino acid sequence. To compute the percentage overlap between repertoires, the number of shared unique clonotypes was divided by the size of the smaller repertoire. Repertoire richness was assessed with RTK rarefaction, the Chao1 estimator, and Recon v2.1 estimates of unobserved clonotypes. For all TCRbeta clonotypes obtained by the gDNA method from a few donors, generation probabilities were computed with OLGA. TCRdb carries this immuneACCESS record with in-frame sequences only. Its versions omit some clonotypes, under half of them owing to an unresolved V gene in the studies checked, with the rest unexplained. D and trimming were read from the DNA, whereas the V and J calls and clone size are those reported in that table. Here the sample has some 2,500,000 clones; over 85% occur a single time. More than 0.35% of the sample comes from the top ten.

The clonotype originates from a man younger than 35 in good health. Some clones in this sample may be carry-over from other donors' samples. This chain joins TRBV19 to TRBJ1-5; possibly the D gene is TRBD1, per 6 matching bases. The source material was naive CD4+ T cells from PBMCs. The meaning of the sample's cell subset or site label: CD45RA+ positively selected. This receptor carries the CDR3 CAILEEGGNQPQHF. The nucleotide sequence is given as TGTGCCATTTTGGAGGAGGGGGGAAATCAGCCCCAGCATTTT.